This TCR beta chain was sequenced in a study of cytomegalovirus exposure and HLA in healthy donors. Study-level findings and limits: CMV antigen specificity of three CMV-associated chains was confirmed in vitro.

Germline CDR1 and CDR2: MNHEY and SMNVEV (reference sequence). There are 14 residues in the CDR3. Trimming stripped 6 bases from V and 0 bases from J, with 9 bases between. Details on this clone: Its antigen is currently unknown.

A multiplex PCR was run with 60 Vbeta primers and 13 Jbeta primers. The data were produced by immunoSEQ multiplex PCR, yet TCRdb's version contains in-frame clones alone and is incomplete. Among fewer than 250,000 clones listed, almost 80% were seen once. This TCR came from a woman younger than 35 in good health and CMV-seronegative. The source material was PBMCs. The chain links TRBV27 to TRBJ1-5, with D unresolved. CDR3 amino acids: CASRAEYSNQPQHF. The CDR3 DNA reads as TGTGCCAGCAGGGCAGAATATAGCAATCAGCCCCAGCATTTT.